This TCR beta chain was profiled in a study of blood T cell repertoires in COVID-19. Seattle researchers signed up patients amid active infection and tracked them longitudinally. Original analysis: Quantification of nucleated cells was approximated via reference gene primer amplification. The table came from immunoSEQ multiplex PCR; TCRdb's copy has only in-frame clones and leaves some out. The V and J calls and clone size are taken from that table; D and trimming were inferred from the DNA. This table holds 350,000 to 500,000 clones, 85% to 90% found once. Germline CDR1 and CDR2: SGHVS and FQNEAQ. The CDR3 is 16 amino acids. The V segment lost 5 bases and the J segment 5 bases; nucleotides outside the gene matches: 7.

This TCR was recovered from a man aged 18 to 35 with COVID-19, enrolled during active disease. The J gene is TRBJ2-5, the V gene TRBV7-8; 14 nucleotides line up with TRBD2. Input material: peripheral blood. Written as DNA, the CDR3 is TGTGCCAGCAGCCGGGGACTAGCGGGAGTAGGGGAGACCCAGTACTTC. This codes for CASSRGLAGVGETQYF.